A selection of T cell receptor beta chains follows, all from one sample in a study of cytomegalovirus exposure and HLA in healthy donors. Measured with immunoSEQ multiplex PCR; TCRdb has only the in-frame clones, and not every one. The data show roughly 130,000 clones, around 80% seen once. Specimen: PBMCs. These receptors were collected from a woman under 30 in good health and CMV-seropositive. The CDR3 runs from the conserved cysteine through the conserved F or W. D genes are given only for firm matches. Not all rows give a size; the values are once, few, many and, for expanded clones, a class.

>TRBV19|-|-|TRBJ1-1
TGTGCCAGTAGTCCCCCGGCGGTCGAAGCTTTCTTT
CASSPPAVEAFF
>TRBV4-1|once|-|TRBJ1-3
TGCGCCAGCAGCCAAGGGGGGGAATTGTCTGGAAACACCATATATTTT
CASSQGGELSGNTIYF
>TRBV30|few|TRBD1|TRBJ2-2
TGTGCCTGGGGGACAGGGGGCCTCACCGGGGAGCTGTTTTTT
CAWGTGGLTGELFF
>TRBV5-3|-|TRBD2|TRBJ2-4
TGTGCCAGAAGCTTGGCCCGTCTAGCGGGGGGCAAAAACATTCAGTACTTC
CARSLARLAGGKNIQYF
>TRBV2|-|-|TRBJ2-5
TGTGCCAGCAAGGGCAGGGTCCAAGAGACCCAGTACTTC
CASKGRVQETQYF
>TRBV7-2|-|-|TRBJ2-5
TGTGCCAGCAGCTTAGGAGGTGGACTTCAAGAGACCCAGTACTTC
CASSLGGGLQETQYF
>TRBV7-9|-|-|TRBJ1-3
TGTTCCAGCAGCCCGAGCTCTGGAAACACCATATATTTT
CSSSPSSGNTIYF
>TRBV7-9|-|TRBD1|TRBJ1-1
TGTGCCAGCAGCCCTTCACAGGGGCGGGCCACTGAAGCTTTCTTT
CASSPSQGRATEAFF
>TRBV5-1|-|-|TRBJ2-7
TGCGCCAGCAGCTTGTCCGCCAGGTACGAGCAGTACTTC
CASSLSARYEQYF
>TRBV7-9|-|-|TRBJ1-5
TGTTCCAGCAGCTTAGTCGGCCAGGGTCAGCGTGTAGGTCAGCCCCAGCATTTT
CSSSLVGQGQRVGQPQHF
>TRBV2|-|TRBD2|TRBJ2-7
TGTGCCAGCAGGTGGGGGGGACCCCACGAGCAGTACTTC
CASRWGGPHEQYF
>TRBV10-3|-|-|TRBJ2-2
TGTGCCATCAGTGAGTCACCAGTAAGCGGGGAGCTGTTTTTT
CAISESPVSGELFF
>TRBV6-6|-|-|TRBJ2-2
TGTGCCAGCTGCCTCGGGGGCGGGGAGCTGTTTTTT
CASCLGGGELFF
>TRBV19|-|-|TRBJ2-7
TGTGCCAGTACCGAGGCCCACGATTCATGGGCCTACGAGCAGTACTTC
CASTEAHDSWAYEQYF